This T cell receptor (beta chain) was captured in a study of control samples from healthy donors and cancer patients. TCRdb keeps only in-frame clones here, not all; method: immunoSEQ multiplex PCR. The sample includes around 130,000 clones, around 93% of them seen just once. From germline, CDR1 is MNHEY and CDR2 SMNVEV (reference sequence). Between the trimmed V and J ends, which lost 3 bases and 7 bases, there was a span of 7 bases. The CDR3 is 13 amino acids. The clonotype comes from a man younger than 30 in good health. The V gene is TRBV27, the J gene TRBJ1-6; D remains ambiguous. The source material was blood. The CDR3 DNA sequence: TGTGCCAGCAGTTTTCGCCCCAATTCACCCCTCCACTTT. Translated: CASSFRPNSPLHF.